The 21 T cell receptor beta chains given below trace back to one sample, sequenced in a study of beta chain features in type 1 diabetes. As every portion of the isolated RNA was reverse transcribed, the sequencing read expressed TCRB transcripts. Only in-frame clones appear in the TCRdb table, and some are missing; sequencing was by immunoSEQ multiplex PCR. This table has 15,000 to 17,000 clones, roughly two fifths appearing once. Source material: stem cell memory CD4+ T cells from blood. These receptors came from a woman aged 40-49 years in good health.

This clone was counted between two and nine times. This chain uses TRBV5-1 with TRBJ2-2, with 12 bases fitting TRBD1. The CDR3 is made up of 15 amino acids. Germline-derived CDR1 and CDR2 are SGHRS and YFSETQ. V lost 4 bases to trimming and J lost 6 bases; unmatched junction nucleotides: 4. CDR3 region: CASSIRDRGPGELFF. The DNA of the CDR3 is TGCGCCAGCAGCATCCGGGACAGGGGGCCCGGGGAGCTGTTTTTT.

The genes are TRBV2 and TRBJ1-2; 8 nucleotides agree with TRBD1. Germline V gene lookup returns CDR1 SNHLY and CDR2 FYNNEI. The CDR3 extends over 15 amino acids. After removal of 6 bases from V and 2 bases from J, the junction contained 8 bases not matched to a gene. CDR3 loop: CASSPGQGRNYGYTF. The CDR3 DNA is TGTGCCAGCAGCCCCGGACAGGGACGGAACTATGGCTACACCTTC.

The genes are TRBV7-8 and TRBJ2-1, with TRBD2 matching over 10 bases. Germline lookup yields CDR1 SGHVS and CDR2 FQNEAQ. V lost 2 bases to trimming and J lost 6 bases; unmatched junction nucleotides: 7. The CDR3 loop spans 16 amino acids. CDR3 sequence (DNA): TGTGCCAGCAGCTTACCCCTAGCGGGGGCCCCCAATGAGCAGTTCTTC. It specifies CASSLPLAGAPNEQFF.

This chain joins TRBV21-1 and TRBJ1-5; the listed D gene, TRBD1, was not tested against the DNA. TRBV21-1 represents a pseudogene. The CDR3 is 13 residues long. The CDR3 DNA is TGTGCCAGCAGCGTCGTCAGGGGCCAGCCCCAGCATTTT. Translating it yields CASSVVRGQPQHF.

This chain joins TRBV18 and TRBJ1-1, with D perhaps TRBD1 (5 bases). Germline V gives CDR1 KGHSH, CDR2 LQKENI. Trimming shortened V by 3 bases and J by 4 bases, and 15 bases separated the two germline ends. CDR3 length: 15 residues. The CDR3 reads CASSPPGPGGTEAFF. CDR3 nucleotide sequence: TGTGCCAGCTCACCGCCGGGACCGGGGGGCACTGAAGCTTTCTTT.

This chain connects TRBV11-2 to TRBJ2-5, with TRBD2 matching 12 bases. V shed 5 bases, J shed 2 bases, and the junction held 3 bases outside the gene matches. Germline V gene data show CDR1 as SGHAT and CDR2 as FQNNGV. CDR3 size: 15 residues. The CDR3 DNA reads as TGTGCCAGCAGCGTCGGACTAGCGGGGCAAGAGACCCAGTACTTC. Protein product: CASSVGLAGQETQYF. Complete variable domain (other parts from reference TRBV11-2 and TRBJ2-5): EAGVAQSPRYKIIEKRQSVAFWCNPISGHATLYWYQQILGQGPKLLIQFQNNGVVDDSQLPKDRFSAERLKGVDSTLKIQPAKLEDSAVYLCASSVGLAGQETQYFGPGTRLLVL.

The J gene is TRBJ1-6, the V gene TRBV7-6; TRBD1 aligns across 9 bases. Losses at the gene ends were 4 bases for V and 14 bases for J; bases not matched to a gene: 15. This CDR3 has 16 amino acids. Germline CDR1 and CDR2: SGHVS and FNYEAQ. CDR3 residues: CASSYSLGQGQGTLHF. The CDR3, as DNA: TGTGCCAGCAGCTACTCGTTGGGACAGGGCCAGGGAACCCTCCACTTT.

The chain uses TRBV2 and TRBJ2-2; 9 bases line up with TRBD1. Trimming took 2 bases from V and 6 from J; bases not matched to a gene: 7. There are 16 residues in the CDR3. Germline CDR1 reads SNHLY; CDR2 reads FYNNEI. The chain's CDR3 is CASSEQGTGSAGELFF. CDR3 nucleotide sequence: TGTGCCAGCAGTGAACAAGGGACAGGGTCGGCCGGGGAGCTGTTTTTT.

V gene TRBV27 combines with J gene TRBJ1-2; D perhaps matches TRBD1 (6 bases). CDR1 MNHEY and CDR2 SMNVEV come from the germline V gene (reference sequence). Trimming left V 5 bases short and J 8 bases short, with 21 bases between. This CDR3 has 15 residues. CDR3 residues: CASSPLLQGTRGYTF. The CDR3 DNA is TGTGCCAGCAGTCCCTTATTACAGGGAACTCGCGGCTACACCTTC.

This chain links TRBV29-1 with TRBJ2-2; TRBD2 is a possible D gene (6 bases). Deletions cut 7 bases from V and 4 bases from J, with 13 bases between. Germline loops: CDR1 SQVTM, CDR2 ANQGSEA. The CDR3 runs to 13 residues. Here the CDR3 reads CSAGVGGTGELFF. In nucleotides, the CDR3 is TGCAGCGCCGGGGTGGGGGGCACCGGGGAGCTGTTTTTT.

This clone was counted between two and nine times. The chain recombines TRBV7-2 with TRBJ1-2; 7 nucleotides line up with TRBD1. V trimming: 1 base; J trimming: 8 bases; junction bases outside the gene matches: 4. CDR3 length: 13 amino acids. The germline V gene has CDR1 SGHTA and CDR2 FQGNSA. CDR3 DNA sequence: TGTGCCAGCAGCTTAGAGAGACAGGGCGGCTACACCTTC. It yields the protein CASSLERQGGYTF.

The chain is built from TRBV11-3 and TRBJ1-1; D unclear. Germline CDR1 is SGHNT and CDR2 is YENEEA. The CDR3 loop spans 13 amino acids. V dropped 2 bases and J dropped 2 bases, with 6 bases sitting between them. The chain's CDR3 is CASSLQANTEAFF. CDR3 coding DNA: TGTGCCAGCAGCTTACAGGCTAACACTGAAGCTTTCTTT. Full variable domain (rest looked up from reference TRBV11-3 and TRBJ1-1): EAGVVQSPRYKIIEKKQPVAFWCNPISGHNTLYWYLQNLGQGPELLIRYENEEAVDDSQLPKDRFSAERLKGVDSTLKIQPAELGDSAVYLCASSLQANTEAFFGQGTRLTVV.

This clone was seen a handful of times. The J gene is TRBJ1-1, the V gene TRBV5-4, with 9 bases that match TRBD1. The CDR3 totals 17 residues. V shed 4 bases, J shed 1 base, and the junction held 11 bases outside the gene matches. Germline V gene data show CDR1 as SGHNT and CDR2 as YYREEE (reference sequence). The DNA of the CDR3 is TGTGCCAGCAGCCCAACCGGGACAGGGATGCCGAACACTGAAGCTTTCTTT. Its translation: CASSPTGTGMPNTEAFF. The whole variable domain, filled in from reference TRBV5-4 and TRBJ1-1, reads ETGVTQSPTHLIKTRGQQVTLRCSSQSGHNTVSWYQQALGQGPQFIFQYYREEENGRGNFPPRFSGLQFPNYSSELNVNALELDDSALYLCASSPTGTGMPNTEAFFGQGTRLTVV.

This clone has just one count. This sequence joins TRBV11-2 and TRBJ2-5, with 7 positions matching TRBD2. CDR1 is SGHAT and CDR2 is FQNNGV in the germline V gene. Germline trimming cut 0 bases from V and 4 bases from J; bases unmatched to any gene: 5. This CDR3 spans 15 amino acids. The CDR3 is CASSLDPGLGETQYF. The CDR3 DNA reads TGTGCCAGCAGCTTAGATCCCGGACTAGGAGAGACCCAGTACTTC.

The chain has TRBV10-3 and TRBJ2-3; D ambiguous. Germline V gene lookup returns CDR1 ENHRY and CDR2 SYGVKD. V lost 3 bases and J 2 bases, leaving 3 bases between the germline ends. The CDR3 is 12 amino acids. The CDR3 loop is CAISDHTDTQYF. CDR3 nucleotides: TGTGCCATCAGTGACCACACAGATACGCAGTATTTT.

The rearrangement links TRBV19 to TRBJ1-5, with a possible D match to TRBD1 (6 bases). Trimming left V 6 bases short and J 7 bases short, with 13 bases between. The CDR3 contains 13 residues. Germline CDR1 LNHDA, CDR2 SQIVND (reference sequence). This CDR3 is CASSDRSGQPQHF. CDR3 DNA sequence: TGTGCCAGTAGCGACAGGTCAGGGCAGCCCCAGCATTTT.

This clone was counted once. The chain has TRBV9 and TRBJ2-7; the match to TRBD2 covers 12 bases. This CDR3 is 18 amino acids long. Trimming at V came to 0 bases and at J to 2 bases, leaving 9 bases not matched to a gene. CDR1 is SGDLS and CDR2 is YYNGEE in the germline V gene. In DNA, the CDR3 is TGTGCCAGCAGCGTAGGGACTAGCGGGGATCGCCTCCCCTACGAGCAGTACTTC. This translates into CASSVGTSGDRLPYEQYF.

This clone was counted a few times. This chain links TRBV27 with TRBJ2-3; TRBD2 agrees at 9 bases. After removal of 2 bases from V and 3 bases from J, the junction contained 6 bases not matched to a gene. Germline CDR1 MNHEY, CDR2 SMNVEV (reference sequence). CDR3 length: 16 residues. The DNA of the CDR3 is TGTGCCAGCAGTTTAGCGGGGGGGCCGAGGACAGATACGCAGTATTTT. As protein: CASSLAGGPRTDTQYF.

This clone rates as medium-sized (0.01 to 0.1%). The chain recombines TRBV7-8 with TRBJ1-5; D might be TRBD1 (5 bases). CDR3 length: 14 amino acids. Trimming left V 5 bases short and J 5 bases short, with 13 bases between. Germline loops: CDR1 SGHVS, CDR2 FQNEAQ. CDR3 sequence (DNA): TGTGCCAGCAGCCGGACATGGAACGATCAGCCCCAGCATTTT. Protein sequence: CASSRTWNDQPQHF.

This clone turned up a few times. The DNA for the CDR3 is TGTGCCAGCAGTTCGGAGAGTGGCACAGATACGCAGTATTTT. This encodes CASSSESGTDTQYF. This chain uses TRBV28 with TRBJ2-3, with D unresolved. V dropped 4 bases and J dropped 1 base, with 9 bases sitting between them. Germline CDR1 reads MDHEN; CDR2 reads SYDVKM. The length of the CDR3 is 14 residues.

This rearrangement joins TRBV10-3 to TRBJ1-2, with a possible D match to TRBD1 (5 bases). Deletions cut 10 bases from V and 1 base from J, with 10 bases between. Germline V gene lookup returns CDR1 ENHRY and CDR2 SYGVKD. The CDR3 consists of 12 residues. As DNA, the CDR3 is TGTGCCAACCTGGACATTAACTATGGCTACACCTTC. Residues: CANLDINYGYTF.